This is a list of T cell receptor beta chains from one sample in a study of cytomegalovirus exposure and HLA in healthy donors. Profiled with immunoSEQ multiplex PCR; TCRdb holds only in-frame clones, not every one. In the table there are 57,000 or so clones, 90% to 95% of which are singletons. The sequenced sample was PBMCs. The receptors were gathered from a man aged 18 to 30 in good health and CMV-seronegative. CDR3s include the opening cysteine and the closing phenylalanine or tryptophan. D genes are given only for firm matches. Rows give clone size only sometimes, using once, few, many, or a class for an expanded clone.

J | size | V | D | CDR3 | DNA
TRBJ1-1 | NA | TRBV2 | TRBD1 | CASSATGDRNTEAFF | TGTGCCAGCAGTGCGACAGGGGATAGGAACACTGAAGCTTTCTTT
TRBJ2-7 | NA | TRBV19 | NA | CASSIIRGEQYF | TGTGCCAGTAGTATAATAAGGGGCGAGCAGTACTTC
TRBJ2-2 | NA | TRBV23-1 | NA | CASSPSNIANTGELFF | TGCGCCAGCAGTCCTAGTAATATAGCGAACACCGGGGAGCTGTTTTTT
TRBJ2-5 | NA | TRBV9 | NA | CASSVGGRGAETQYF | TGTGCCAGCAGCGTAGGTGGCAGGGGGGCAGAGACCCAGTACTTC
TRBJ1-4 | NA | TRBV13 | TRBD1 | CASSLAREAGGLEKLFF | TGTGCCAGCAGCTTGGCACGGGAGGCAGGGGGCCTTGAAAAACTGTTTTTT
TRBJ2-2 | NA | TRBV2 | NA | CASRQGPANTGELFF | TGTGCCAGCAGACAGGGACCTGCGAACACCGGGGAGCTGTTTTTT
TRBJ2-7 | once | TRBV28 | NA | CASSSTGPEGYEQYF | TGTGCCAGCAGTTCGACAGGTCCCGAGGGCTACGAGCAGTACTTC
TRBJ2-2 | NA | TRBV9 | NA | CASSVAPERGGELFF | TGTGCCAGCAGCGTAGCTCCGGAACGGGGCGGGGAGCTGTTTTTT
TRBJ2-7 | NA | TRBV5-1 | TRBD2 | CASSLGLADYEQYF | TGCGCCAGCAGCTTAGGACTAGCGGACTACGAGCAGTACTTC
TRBJ2-1 | NA | TRBV19 | TRBD1 | CASSTGGLANEQFF | TGTGCCAGTAGTACAGGGGGATTAGCAAATGAGCAGTTCTTC
TRBJ2-5 | NA | TRBV7-9 | NA | CASSSGLYQETQYF | TGTGCCAGCAGCTCAGGGTTGTACCAAGAGACCCAGTACTTC
TRBJ1-1 | NA | TRBV30 | NA | CASDGGLVTEAFF | TGTGCCTCCGACGGGGGGCTGGTAACTGAAGCTTTCTTT
TRBJ2-5 | NA | TRBV5-1 | TRBD2 | CASSLEPSGSSETQYF | TGCGCCAGCAGCTTGGAGCCTAGCGGGAGCTCTGAGACCCAGTACTTC
TRBJ2-3 | NA | TRBV4-1 | NA | CASSQGELASWRDTQYF | TGCGCCAGCAGCCAAGGAGAACTAGCCTCCTGGAGAGATACGCAGTATTTT
TRBJ2-7 | NA | TRBV27 | TRBD1 | CASSLYPGTAYEQYF | TGTGCCAGCAGTTTATACCCCGGGACAGCCTACGAGCAGTACTTC
TRBJ2-1 | NA | TRBV11-3 | NA | CASSLVRGYEQFF | TGTGCCAGCAGCTTAGTCCGAGGTTACGAGCAGTTCTTC
TRBJ2-2 | NA | TRBV9 | TRBD2 | CASGIAGTSGTGELFF | TGTGCCAGCGGCATCGCCGGGACTAGCGGGACCGGGGAGCTGTTTTTT
TRBJ2-7 | NA | TRBV4-1 | TRBD1 | CASSQETGISYEQYF | TGCGCCAGCAGCCAAGAGACAGGGATATCCTACGAGCAGTACTTC
TRBJ2-5 | NA | TRBV7-2 | TRBD1 | CASSWGQGGETQYF | TGTGCCAGCAGCTGGGGACAGGGAGGAGAGACCCAGTACTTC